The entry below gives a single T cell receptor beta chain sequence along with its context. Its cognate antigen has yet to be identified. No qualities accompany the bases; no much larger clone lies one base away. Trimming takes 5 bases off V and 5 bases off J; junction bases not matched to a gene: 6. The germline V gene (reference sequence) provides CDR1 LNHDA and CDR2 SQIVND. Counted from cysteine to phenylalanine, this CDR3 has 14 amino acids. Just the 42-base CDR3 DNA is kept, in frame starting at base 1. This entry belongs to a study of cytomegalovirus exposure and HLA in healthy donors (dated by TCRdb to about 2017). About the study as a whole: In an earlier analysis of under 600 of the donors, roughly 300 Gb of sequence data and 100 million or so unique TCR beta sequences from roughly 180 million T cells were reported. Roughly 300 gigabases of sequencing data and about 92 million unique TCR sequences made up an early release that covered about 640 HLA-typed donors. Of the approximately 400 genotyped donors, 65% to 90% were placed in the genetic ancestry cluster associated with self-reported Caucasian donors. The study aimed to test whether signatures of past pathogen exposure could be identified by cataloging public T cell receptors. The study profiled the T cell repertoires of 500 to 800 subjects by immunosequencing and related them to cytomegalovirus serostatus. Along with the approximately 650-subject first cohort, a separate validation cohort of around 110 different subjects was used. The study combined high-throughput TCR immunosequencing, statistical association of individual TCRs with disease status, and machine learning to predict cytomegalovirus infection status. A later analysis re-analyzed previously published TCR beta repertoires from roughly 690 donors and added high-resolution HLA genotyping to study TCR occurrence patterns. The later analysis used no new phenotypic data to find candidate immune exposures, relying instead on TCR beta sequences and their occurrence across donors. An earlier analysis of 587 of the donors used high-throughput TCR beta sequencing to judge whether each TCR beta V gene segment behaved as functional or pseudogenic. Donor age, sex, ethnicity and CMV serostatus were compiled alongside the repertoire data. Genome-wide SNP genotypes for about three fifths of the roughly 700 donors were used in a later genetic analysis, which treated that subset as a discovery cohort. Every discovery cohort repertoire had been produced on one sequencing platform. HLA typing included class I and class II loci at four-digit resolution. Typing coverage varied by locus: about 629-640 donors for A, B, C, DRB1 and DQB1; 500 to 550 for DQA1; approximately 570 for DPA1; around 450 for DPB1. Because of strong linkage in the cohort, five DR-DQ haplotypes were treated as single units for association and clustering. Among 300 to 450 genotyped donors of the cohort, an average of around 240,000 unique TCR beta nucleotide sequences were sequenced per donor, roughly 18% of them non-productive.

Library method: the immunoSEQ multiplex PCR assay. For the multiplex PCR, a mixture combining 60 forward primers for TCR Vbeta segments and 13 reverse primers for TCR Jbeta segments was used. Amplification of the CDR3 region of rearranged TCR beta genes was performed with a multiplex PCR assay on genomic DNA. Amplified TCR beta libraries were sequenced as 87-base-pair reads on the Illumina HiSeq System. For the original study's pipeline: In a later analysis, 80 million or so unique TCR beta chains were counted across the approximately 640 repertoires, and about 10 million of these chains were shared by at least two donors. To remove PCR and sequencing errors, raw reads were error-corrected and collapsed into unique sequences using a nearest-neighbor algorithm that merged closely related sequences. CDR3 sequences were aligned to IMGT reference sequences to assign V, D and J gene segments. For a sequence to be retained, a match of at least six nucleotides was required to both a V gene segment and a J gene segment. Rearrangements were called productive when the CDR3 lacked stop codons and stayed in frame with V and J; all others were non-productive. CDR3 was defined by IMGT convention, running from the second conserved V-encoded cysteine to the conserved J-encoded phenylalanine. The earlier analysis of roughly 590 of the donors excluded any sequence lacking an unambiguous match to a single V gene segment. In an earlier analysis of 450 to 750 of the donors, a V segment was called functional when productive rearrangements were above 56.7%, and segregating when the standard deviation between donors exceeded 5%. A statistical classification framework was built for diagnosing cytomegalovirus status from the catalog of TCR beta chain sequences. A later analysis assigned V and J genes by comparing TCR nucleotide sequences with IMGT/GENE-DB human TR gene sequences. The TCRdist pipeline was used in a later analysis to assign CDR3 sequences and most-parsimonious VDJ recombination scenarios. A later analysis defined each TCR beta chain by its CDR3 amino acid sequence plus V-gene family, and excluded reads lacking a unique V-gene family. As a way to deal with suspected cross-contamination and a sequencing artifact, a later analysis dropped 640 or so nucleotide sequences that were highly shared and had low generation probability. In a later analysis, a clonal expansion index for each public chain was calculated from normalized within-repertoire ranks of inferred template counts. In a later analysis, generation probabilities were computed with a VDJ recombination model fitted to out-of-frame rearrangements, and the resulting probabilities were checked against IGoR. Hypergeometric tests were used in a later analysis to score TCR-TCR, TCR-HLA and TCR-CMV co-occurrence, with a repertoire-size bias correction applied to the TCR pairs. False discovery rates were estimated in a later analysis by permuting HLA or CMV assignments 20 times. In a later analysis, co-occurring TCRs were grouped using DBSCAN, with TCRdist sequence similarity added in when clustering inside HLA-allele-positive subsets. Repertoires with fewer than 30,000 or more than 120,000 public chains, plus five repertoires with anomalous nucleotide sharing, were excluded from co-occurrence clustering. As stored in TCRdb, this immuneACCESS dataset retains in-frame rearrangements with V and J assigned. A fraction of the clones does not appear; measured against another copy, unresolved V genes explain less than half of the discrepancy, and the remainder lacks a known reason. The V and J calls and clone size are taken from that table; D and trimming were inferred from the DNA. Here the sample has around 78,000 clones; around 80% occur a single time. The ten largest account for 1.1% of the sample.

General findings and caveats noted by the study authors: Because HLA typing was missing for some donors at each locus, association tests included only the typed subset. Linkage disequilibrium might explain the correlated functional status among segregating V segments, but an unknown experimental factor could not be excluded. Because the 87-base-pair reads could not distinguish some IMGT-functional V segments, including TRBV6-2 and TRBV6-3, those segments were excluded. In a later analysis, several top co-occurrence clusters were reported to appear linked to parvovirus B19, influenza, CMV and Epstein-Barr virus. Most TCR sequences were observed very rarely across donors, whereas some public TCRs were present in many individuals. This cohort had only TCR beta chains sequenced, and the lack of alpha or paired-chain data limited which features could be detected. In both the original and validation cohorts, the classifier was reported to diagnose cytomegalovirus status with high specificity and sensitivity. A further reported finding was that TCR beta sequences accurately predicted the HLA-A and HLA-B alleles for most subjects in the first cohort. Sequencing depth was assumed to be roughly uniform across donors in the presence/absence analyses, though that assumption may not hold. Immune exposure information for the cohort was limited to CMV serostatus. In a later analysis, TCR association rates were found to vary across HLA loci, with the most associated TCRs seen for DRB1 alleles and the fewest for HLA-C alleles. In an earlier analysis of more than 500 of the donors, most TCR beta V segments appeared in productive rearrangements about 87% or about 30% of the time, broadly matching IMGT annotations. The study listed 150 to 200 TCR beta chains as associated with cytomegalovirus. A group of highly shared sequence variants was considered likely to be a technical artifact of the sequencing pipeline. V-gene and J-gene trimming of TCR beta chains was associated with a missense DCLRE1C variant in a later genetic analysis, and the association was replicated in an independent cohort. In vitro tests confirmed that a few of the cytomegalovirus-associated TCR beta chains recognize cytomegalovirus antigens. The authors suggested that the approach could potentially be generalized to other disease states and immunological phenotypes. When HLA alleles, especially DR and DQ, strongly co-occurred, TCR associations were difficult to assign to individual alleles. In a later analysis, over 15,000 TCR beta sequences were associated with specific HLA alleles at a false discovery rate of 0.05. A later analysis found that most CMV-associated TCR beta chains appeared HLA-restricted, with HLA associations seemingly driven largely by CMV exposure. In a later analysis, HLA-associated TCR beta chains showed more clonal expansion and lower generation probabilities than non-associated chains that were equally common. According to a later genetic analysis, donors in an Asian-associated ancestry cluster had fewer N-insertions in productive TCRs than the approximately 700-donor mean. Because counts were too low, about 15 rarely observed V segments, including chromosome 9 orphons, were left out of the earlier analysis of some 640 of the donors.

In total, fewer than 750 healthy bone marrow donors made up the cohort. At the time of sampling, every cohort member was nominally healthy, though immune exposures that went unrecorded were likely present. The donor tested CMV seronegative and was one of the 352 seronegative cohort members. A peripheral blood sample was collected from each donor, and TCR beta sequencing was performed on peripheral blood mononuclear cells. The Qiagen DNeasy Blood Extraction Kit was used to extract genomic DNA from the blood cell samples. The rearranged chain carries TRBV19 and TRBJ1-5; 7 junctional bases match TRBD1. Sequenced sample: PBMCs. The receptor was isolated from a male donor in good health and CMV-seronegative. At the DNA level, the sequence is TGTGCCAGTAGTCCCTTCACAGGGGATCAGCCCCAGCATTTT. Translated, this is CASSPFTGDQPQHF.